This section outlines one TCR beta chain sequence together with its context. As yet, its antigen is unknown. Trimming removed 1 base from V and 6 bases from J; junction bases left unmatched: 5. The CDR3 length is 15 residues. Germline V gene lookup returns CDR1 LNHDA and CDR2 SQIVND (reference sequence). The sample is drawn from a study of neoadjuvant anti-PD-1 for oral cavity cancer. Across the study: Most patients had three to four biweekly doses of 3 mg/kg nivolumab before resection.

Findings of the study overall: Post-nivolumab, blood T cell clonality was significantly elevated in non-responders. Only three patients per response group were TCR-analyzed; validation needed.

Profiling relied on immunoSEQ multiplex PCR, and the TCRdb table lists in-frame clones only, not all of them. The sample yields some 14,000 clones, less than 75% seen once. Analysis of PBMCs was direct, with no culture step. The chain has TRBV19 and TRBJ2-2, with TRBD1 matching 7 bases. The TCR sequence derives from a person aged 40 to 85 with oral cavity squamous cell carcinoma. The sample was PBMCs, taken before nivolumab (anti-PD-1) treatment. CDR3 bases: TGTGCCAGTAGTATAGTAGGGGGCATCTCCGGGGAGCTGTTTTTT. Translating gives CASSIVGGISGELFF.